Reported below is one TCR beta chain. Its specificity is unknown. The sample holds other DNA sequences that translate to the same CDR3. CDR1 is MNHEY and CDR2 is SMNVEV in the germline V gene (reference sequence). J lost 5 bases, V lost 5 bases, and 10 bases had no gene match. The CDR3 runs 17 residues. The authors ran the assay at deep level. In replicate PCRs of sorted subsets, approximately 190 ng DNA, about 30,000 T cell genomes, was used. TCRdb keeps only in-frame clones here, not all; method: immunoSEQ multiplex PCR. Here the sample spans about 2 million clones, about 95% being singletons. The record originates from a study of shared clonotypes between healthy human individuals. Study information: Serving as donors were two women and a few men, whose ages spanned 18 to 49. The study's findings and limits: Larger estimated richness was generally recorded for naive subsets relative to memory subsets.

Positively selected for CCR7, the CD45RO-negative cells used as naive CD8 cells excluded terminally differentiated effector memory CD45RA+ cells. This clonotype originated in a man between 18 and 29 years old in good health. The chain is built from TRBV27 and TRBJ2-3; TRBD2 aligns across 13 bases. The sequenced sample was naive CD8+ T cells sorted from blood. The chain's CDR3 is CASSPFGLAGAGDTQYF. The CDR3 bases are TGTGCCAGCAGTCCCTTTGGACTAGCGGGAGCGGGAGATACGCAGTATTTT.